The 11 T cell receptor beta chains in this list originate from one sample, sequenced in a study of post-analysis software for immune sequencing data. Broader study findings: Controls had lower frequencies than patients of about 5 TRBV segments, which included TRBV5-6, TRBV5-1 and TRBV20-1.

Antigens of these TCRs are unknown. Presence of unique molecular identifiers characterized the TCR beta cDNA libraries. A single record per CDR3 protein comes from TCRdb applying MiXCR to the PCR reads. The sample shows 740,000 or so distinct CDR3 sequences, approximately 53% of them seen only once. Input material: blood. The receptors come from a girl between 5 and 17 years old with multiple sclerosis.

The chain uses TRBV5-6 and TRBJ2-7; 8 nucleotides align to TRBD2. Germline V gene data show CDR1 as SGHDT and CDR2 as YYEEEE. This CDR3 is 14 amino acids long. V lost 6 bases to trimming and J lost 2 bases; unmatched junction nucleotides: 7. CDR3 in amino acids: CASTLAGSPYEQYF. DNA of the CDR3: TGTGCCAGCACCCTAGCGGGTAGCCCCTACGAGCAGTACTTC.

The chain combines TRBV15 with TRBJ2-3; 9 nucleotides line up with TRBD1. The CDR3 is made up of 16 amino acids. With 1 base clipped from V and 4 bases from J, the junction kept 6 bases outside the gene matches. CDR1 is LNHNV, CDR2 YYDKDF, per germline (reference sequence). CDR3 residues: CATSRGRTGDPDTQYF. CDR3 coding DNA: TGTGCCACCAGCAGAGGCAGGACAGGGGACCCAGATACGCAGTATTTT.

V gene TRBV15 combines with J gene TRBJ2-5, with 7 bases aligning to TRBD1. The J call may be faulty, since TRBJ2-7 better matches the DNA end. Germline V CDR1 and CDR2: LNHNV, YYDKDF (reference sequence). The CDR3 runs to 13 residues. The CDR3 loop reads CATSRRQGTEQYF. In DNA form, the CDR3 reads TGTGCCACCAGCAGAAGACAGGGTACCGAGCAGTACTTC.

V and J are TRBV20-1 and TRBJ2-7; 10 nucleotides match TRBD2. The last part of the DNA fits TRBJ2-1 better; the J call may be wrong. This CDR3 has 15 amino acids. Per germline, CDR1 DFQATT and CDR2 SNEGSKA (reference sequence). The CDR3 DNA reads as TGCAGTGCTAGAGATGGGCTAGCGGGAGTAGGTGTGCAGTTCTTC. This sequence encodes CSARDGLAGVGVQFF.

This chain uses TRBV6-1 with TRBJ2-7, with 8 bases identical to TRBD2. This CDR3 has 18 amino acids. After removal of 7 bases from V and 3 bases from J, the junction contained 20 bases not matched to a gene. Germline assignment: CDR1 MNHNS and CDR2 SASEGT. The CDR3 loop is CASNPFWVAGILYYEQYF. In DNA, the CDR3 is TGTGCCAGCAACCCCTTTTGGGTAGCGGGAATTCTCTACTACGAGCAGTACTTC.

The rearrangement uses TRBV15 and TRBJ1-1; TRBD1 might be the D (5 bases). This CDR3 comprises 15 residues. In germline, CDR1 is LNHNV, CDR2 YYDKDF (reference sequence). V lost 0 bases to trimming and J lost 4 bases, with 12 bases between them. In DNA, the CDR3 is TGTGCCACCAGCAGAGAAGGCTCAGGGACCACTGAAGCTTTCTTT. Translating gives CATSREGSGTTEAFF.

The V gene is TRBV4-1, the J gene TRBJ2-4; D is perhaps TRBD2 (6 bases). Gene TRBJ2-7 matches the end of the DNA better, so the J call may be wrong. The CDR3 contains 15 residues. Germline V lookup: CDR1 MGHRA, CDR2 YSYEKL. The CDR3 DNA follows: TGCGCCAGCAGCCCCGGGACTGAGCAAAACTACGAGCAGTACTTC. Residues: CASSPGTEQNYEQYF.

The chain links TRBV7-6 to TRBJ2-7; possibly TRBD1 or TRBD2 for D (5 bases each). There are 13 residues in the CDR3. V lost 6 bases and J 12 bases, leaving 21 bases between the germline ends. The germline V gene encodes CDR1 SGHVS and CDR2 FNYEAQ. CDR3 amino acids: CASRNDGTDTLYF. The DNA for the CDR3 is TGTGCCAGCAGAAATGACGGGACGGATACGCTGTACTTC.

CDR3 sequence (DNA): TGCGCCAGCATCCCAGAACCGGGTCGGGGAGGCGAGCAGTACTTC. Its protein is CASIPEPGRGGEQYF. The V call is TRBV5-1, the J call TRBJ2-5, with a weak D call TRBD2 (6 bases). The last part of the DNA fits TRBJ2-7 better; the J call may be wrong. Germline V lookup: CDR1 SGHRS, CDR2 YFSETQ. This CDR3 is 15 amino acids long.

The V gene is TRBV7-9, the J gene TRBJ2-1; D remains ambiguous. This CDR3 region has 14 residues. The germline CDR1 and CDR2 sequences are SEHNR and FQNEAQ (reference sequence). Trimming left V 5 bases short and J 5 bases short, with 13 bases between. The DNA for the CDR3 is TGTGCCAGCAGCGTAGGTTTCGAAGACAATGAGCAGTTCTTC. This codes for CASSVGFEDNEQFF. Full variable domain (remainder filled in from reference TRBV7-9 and TRBJ2-1): DTGVSQNPRHKITKRGQNVTFRCDPISEHNRLYWYRQTLGQGPEFLTYFQNEAQLEKSRLLSDRFSAERPKGSFSTLEIQRTEQGDSAMYLCASSVGFEDNEQFFGPGTRLTVL.

The J gene is TRBJ2-7, the V gene TRBV5-1, with 11 bases that match TRBD2. Germline assignment: CDR1 SGHRS and CDR2 YFSETQ. There are 16 residues in the CDR3. V was clipped by 4 bases and J by 4 bases; unmatched bases: 10. Here the CDR3 reads CASSGSASGRSYEQYF. Written as DNA, the CDR3 is TGCGCCAGCAGCGGATCGGCTAGCGGGAGGTCGTACGAGCAGTACTTC.